This T cell receptor (beta chain) originates from a study of blood T cells in healthy people across ages. Study results and caveats: Across the age range, TCR beta diversity per million T cells fell in a roughly linear way.

The authors ran a second PCR of about 7 to 12 cycles using a sample-barcoded 5' primer and a J-beta primer mix. Each CDR3 protein is one row after TCRdb ran MiXCR on the 5' RACE reads. Altogether roughly 800,000 distinct CDR3 sequences are present, approximately 25% being singletons, with the ten largest covering 9.4%. This clonotype was counted only a few times. What it binds is unknown. This CDR3 spans 15 amino acids. J gave up 4 bases and V 5 bases, and 4 bases lay outside the gene matches. Germline CDR1 reads DFQATT; CDR2 reads SNEGSKA (reference sequence). These data were likewise used in another study, on T cells of mothers and their children. That investigation notes: The yield was over 8.5 million TCR beta CDR3 reads from each mother and some 3 million from each child. The overlap seen between related mothers and children slightly exceeded that of unrelated pairs, though not significantly. T cell clones that were persistent and microchimeric went undetected.

The sample comprised blood. This TCR derives from a boy aged 5-17 years in good health. This chain connects TRBV20-1 to TRBJ2-5; 16 nucleotides agree with TRBD2. CDR3 amino acids: CSAGTSGREAETQYF. The CDR3 DNA follows: TGCAGTGCTGGGACTAGCGGGAGGGAGGCAGAGACCCAGTACTTC.